Listed below are T cell receptor beta chains from one sample, sequenced in a study of T cells in Graves' hyperthyroidism and ophthalmopathy. MiXCR, applied by TCRdb to the multiplex PCR reads, yields one record per CDR3 protein. The sample lists hundreds of thousands of distinct CDR3 sequences, 15% to 20% occurring once. The sample comprised blood. These TCRs come from a woman aged 25 to 39 with Graves' hyperthyroidism. Each CDR3 is given with its conserved first and last residue. The D gene is left open where the match is weak. The listing skips clone size in some rows; elsewhere it reads once, few, many or a size class.

j_call,clone_size,v_call,d_call,cdr3_nt,cdr3_aa
TRBJ2-1,.,TRBV9,TRBD1,TGTGCCAGCGGACCCGAGGGGGCCAATGAGCAGTTCTTC,CASGPEGANEQFF
TRBJ2-5,many,TRBV12-3/TRBV12-4,.,TGTGCCAGCAGTTTAACCCCGGCTAGCGCGTACTTC,CASSLTPASAYF
TRBJ2-1,.,TRBV24-1,.,TGTGCCACCAGTTGGGACCTCGGGGGCAATGAGCAGTTCTTC,CATSWDLGGNEQFF
TRBJ2-1,many,TRBV7-9,TRBD1,TGTGCCAGCAGAAAAAGGACAGGGGGAGAGGATGAGCAGTTCTTC,CASRKRTGGEDEQFF
TRBJ2-7,many,TRBV28,.,TGTGCCAGCAGTTCGAGCACCCCCTGGGAGCAGTACTTC,CASSSSTPWEQYF
TRBJ1-1,many,TRBV5-1,.,TGCGCCAGCAGCCCGGAGGAACTGAACACTGAAGCTTTCTTT,CASSPEELNTEAFF
TRBJ1-1,many,TRBV12-5,.,TGTGCTAGTGGTACAGGACCGGACGGCCGAGCTTTCTTT,CASGTGPDGRAFF
TRBJ2-1,few,TRBV24-1,TRBD2,TGTGCCACCAGTGGGGGGGGGGATGAGCAGTTCTTC,CATSGGGDEQFF
TRBJ2-2,.,TRBV5-4,.,TGTGCCAGCAGCGCCCCGGGGAGAGAGCCCGGGGAGCTGTTTTTT,CASSAPGREPGELFF
TRBJ2-1,few,TRBV14,.,TGTGCCAGCAGCCAAGCACAGGGTTGGGAGCAGTTCTTC,CASSQAQGWEQFF
TRBJ1-5,few,TRBV6-1,TRBD1,TGTGCCAGCATTACCCCGGGACAGGGGGGACCCCAGCATTTT,CASITPGQGGPQHF
TRBJ1-6,many,TRBV20-1,TRBD1,TGCAGTGCTAGAGTGAACAGGGGGGCTAATTCACCCCTCCACTTT,CSARVNRGANSPLHF
TRBJ2-3,many,TRBV11-2,.,TGTGCCAGCAGCACCCGAGGGGGACACGGCACAGATACGCAGTATTTT,CASSTRGGHGTDTQYF
TRBJ2-3,few,TRBV19,.,TGTGCCAGTAGTCCCCCCCCCCCCAGTGGAGGAGCCACAGATACGCAGTATTTT,CASSPPPPSGGATDTQYF